These 23 T cell receptor beta chains originate from one sample sequenced in a study of T-cell memory formation after mild COVID-19. MiXCR was run by TCRdb on the 5' RACE reads, yielding one entry per CDR3 protein. The table has some 340,000 distinct CDR3 sequences, roughly 13% seen once. The specimen was PBMCs or a T cell subset sorted from them (not recorded which). The origin of the receptors is a man aged 18 to 29 who had mild COVID-19 (a few samples of this study predate the infection). Cell type and time point are not known.

This chain links TRBV14 with TRBJ2-3, with D tentatively TRBD1 or TRBD2 (5 bases each). CDR3 length: 16 residues. V was trimmed by 4 bases and J by 4 bases, leaving 18 bases between them. In germline, CDR1 is SGHDN, CDR2 FVKESK. CDR3 DNA: TGTGCCAGCAGCCCCGGGACCCTCTTAAGGGCAGATACGCAGTATTTT. Protein: CASSPGTLLRADTQYF. The entire variable domain, with the rest obtained from reference TRBV14 and TRBJ2-3, is as follows: EAGVTQFPSHSVIEKGQTVTLRCDPISGHDNLYWYRRVMGKEIKFLLHFVKESKQDESGMPNNRFLAERTGGTYSTLKVQPAELEDSGVYFCASSPGTLLRADTQYFGPGTRLTVL.

This clonotype turned up a few times. The chain joins TRBV7-8 to TRBJ2-7; D is perhaps TRBD2 (5 bases). This CDR3 spans 12 amino acids. Per the germline V gene, CDR1 is SGHVS and CDR2 is FQNEAQ. V dropped 2 bases and J dropped 10 bases, with 12 bases sitting between them. The CDR3 loop reads CASSLIGVRQYF. In DNA form, the CDR3 reads TGTGCCAGCAGCTTAATCGGGGTGAGACAGTACTTC.

Many counts were recorded for this clonotype. The chain joins TRBV5-1 to TRBJ2-1; TRBD1 aligns across 8 bases. Germline-derived CDR1 and CDR2 are SGHRS and YFSETQ. The CDR3 has 14 residues. V was clipped by 6 bases and J by 7 bases; unmatched bases: 9. For the CDR3, the DNA is TGCGCCAGCACCATTACAGGGGGGACAAATGAGCAGTTCTTC. This gives the protein CASTITGGTNEQFF.

V gene TRBV5-6 combines with J gene TRBJ2-7; 9 bases are shared with TRBD1. Germline CDR1 SGHDT, CDR2 YYEEEE. The CDR3 extends over 16 amino acids. Trimming cost V 4 bases and J 4 bases; bases outside gene matches: 12. This CDR3 is CASSPDPGTGNYEQYF. The CDR3 nucleotides read TGTGCCAGCAGCCCCGACCCCGGGACAGGGAATTACGAGCAGTACTTC.

This clonotype came up a few times. The chain couples TRBV6-2 or TRBV6-3 to TRBJ2-5, with D unclear. V was shortened by 0 bases and J by 7 bases, with 12 bases between the two germline ends. Germline CDR1 reads MNHEY; CDR2 reads SVGEGT. The CDR3 is made up of 14 amino acids. CDR3 nucleotides: TGTGCCAGCAGTTACTCGGCAGGACGGGTGACCCAGTACTTC. Its protein product is CASSYSAGRVTQYF.

This clonotype was counted between two and nine times. The chain links TRBV20-1 to TRBJ1-2; D unclear. In germline, CDR1 is DFQATT, CDR2 SNEGSKA (reference sequence). The CDR3 totals 13 residues. The germline V and J ends were trimmed by 5 bases and 0 bases, with 10 bases remaining between them. The CDR3 here is CSADPEANYGYTF. CDR3 coding DNA: TGCAGTGCTGACCCAGAGGCTAACTATGGCTACACCTTC.

The chain recombines TRBV2 with TRBJ2-7, with D tentatively TRBD2 (6 bases). The CDR3 totals 16 residues. The germline V and J ends were trimmed by 1 base and 1 base, with 14 bases remaining between them. Looked up from germline, CDR1 is SNHLY and CDR2 is FYNNEI. The CDR3 reads CASSEGLGGRSYEQYV. Written as DNA, the CDR3 is TGTGCCAGCAGTGAAGGTCTGGGGGGTCGATCCTACGAGCAGTACGTC.

The V call is TRBV4-3, the J call TRBJ1-1; D unclear. Trimming stripped 4 bases from V and 1 base from J, with 10 bases between. The CDR3 has 14 residues. Germline-derived CDR1 and CDR2 are LGHNA and YSLEER. CDR3 in amino acids: CASSPLPGNTEAFF. CDR3 DNA: TGCGCCAGCAGCCCCCTTCCCGGGAACACTGAAGCTTTCTTT.

This clonotype has at least ten counts. The gene calls are TRBV4-1 and TRBJ2-1; 10 bases fit TRBD2. The germline CDR1 and CDR2 sequences are MGHRA and YSYEKL. V was pared by 3 bases and J by 2 bases, with 4 bases of the junction left unmatched. This CDR3 is 16 amino acids long. The CDR3 spells CASSQVSGGAYNEQFF. CDR3 DNA sequence: TGCGCCAGCAGCCAGGTCAGCGGGGGGGCCTACAATGAGCAGTTCTTC.

The gene calls are TRBV4-3 and TRBJ1-4, with D unresolved. V lost 0 bases to trimming and J lost 8 bases, with 10 bases between them. Germline V gene data show CDR1 as LGHNA and CDR2 as YSLEER. The CDR3 spans 14 residues. The CDR3 sequence is CASSQDRIWEKLFF. The DNA of the CDR3 is TGCGCCAGCAGCCAAGACAGGATTTGGGAAAAACTGTTTTTT.

This clonotype has more than one count but fewer than ten. V and J are TRBV6-5 and TRBJ1-1, with D possibly matching TRBD1 (5 bases). Deletions cut 0 bases from V and 4 bases from J, with 12 bases between. CDR3 size: 15 residues. Germline V gene lookup returns CDR1 MNHEY and CDR2 SVGAGI. The CDR3 sequence: CASSYSGALPTEAFF. The CDR3 DNA sequence: TGTGCCAGCAGTTACTCCGGGGCACTGCCCACTGAAGCTTTCTTT.

In its sample, this clonotype was seen a few times. The chain is built from TRBV30 and TRBJ1-2; D is perhaps TRBD1 (6 bases). The CDR3 has 14 amino acids. V was pared by 4 bases and J by 6 bases, with 18 bases between. Germline loops: CDR1 GTSNPN, CDR2 SVGIG (reference sequence). The CDR3 DNA reads as TGTGCCTGGAATTTCCAGGGGCAGTCGGATGGCTACACCTTC. It encodes CAWNFQGQSDGYTF.

This clonotype appeared a few times. The CDR3: CASKGSENEKLFF. The CDR3 DNA follows: TGCGCCAGTAAGGGGTCGGAGAATGAAAAACTGTTTTTT. This chain uses TRBV5-1 with TRBJ1-4; D possibly corresponds to TRBD1 (5 bases). V was clipped by 8 bases and J by 5 bases, with 13 bases between them. The germline gives CDR1 SGHRS, CDR2 YFSETQ. The CDR3 loop spans 13 amino acids.

The chain carries TRBV29-1 and TRBJ1-5, with 7 bases aligning to TRBD1. The germline gives CDR1 SQVTM, CDR2 ANQGSEA. The CDR3 spans 13 residues. V lost 3 bases, J lost 6 bases, and 5 bases stayed unmatched. The CDR3: CSVDEGAGQPQHF. The CDR3 DNA follows: TGCAGCGTTGACGAGGGGGCAGGTCAGCCCCAGCATTTT.

This clonotype was counted only a few times. The chain is built from TRBV27 and TRBJ2-3, with 8 bases fitting TRBD1. Germline V gene sequence: CDR1 MNHEY, CDR2 SMNVEV (reference sequence). This CDR3 is 15 amino acids long. The V gene end was trimmed by 3 bases and the J gene end by 3 bases; junction bases not matched to a gene: 5. The CDR3 DNA follows: TGTGCCAGCAGTTTCAGAACAGGGGGGACAGATACGCAGTATTTT. It specifies CASSFRTGGTDTQYF.

This clonotype was detected many times. This chain joins TRBV5-1 and TRBJ2-1; perhaps TRBD2 as D (6 bases). Trimming shortened V by 1 base and J by 3 bases, and 11 bases separated the two germline ends. The CDR3 has 15 residues. Germline values: CDR1 SGHRS, CDR2 YFSETQ. The CDR3 nucleotides are TGCGCCAGCAGCTTGACTAGCCCCTTCTACAATGAGCAGTTCTTC. Translated: CASSLTSPFYNEQFF.

This clonotype has ten or more counts. The chain combines TRBV6-2 or TRBV6-3 with TRBJ2-6; D is ambiguous. Trimming took off 8 bases at V and 3 bases at J, with 5 bases between the two ends. Germline V CDR1 and CDR2: MNHEY, SVGEGT. The CDR3 is made up of 12 amino acids. The CDR3 nucleotides are TGTGCCAGCCGATTTGGGGCCAACGTCCTGACTTTC. It codes for CASRFGANVLTF.

This clonotype was seen more than once but under ten times. The rearrangement uses TRBV5-1 and TRBJ1-2; TRBD1 might be the D (5 bases). CDR1 and CDR2 from the germline V gene are SGHRS and YFSETQ. The V and J ends lost 4 bases and 8 bases respectively, with 12 bases between them. The CDR3 contains 12 residues. CDR3 nucleotides: TGCGCCAGCAGCGCTCAGGGAGTAGGCTACACCTTC. Protein product: CASSAQGVGYTF.

This clonotype was observed a handful of times. The J gene is TRBJ2-7, the V gene TRBV5-5, with 8 bases identical to TRBD2. Germline V CDR1 and CDR2: SGHKS, YYEKEE (reference sequence). The CDR3 loop spans 13 amino acids. The ends lost 2 bases at V and 3 bases at J; junction bases unmatched: 1. The CDR3, as DNA: TGTGCCAGCAGCTTACTAGCGGACTACGAGCAGTACGTC. The encoded protein is CASSLLADYEQYV.

This clonotype has at least ten counts. The chain is built from TRBV6-4 and TRBJ2-3; D is unclear. Per the germline V gene, CDR1 is MRHNA and CDR2 is SNTAGT. This CDR3 has 13 residues. V shed 6 bases and J shed 7 bases, with 14 bases lying between them. The DNA of the CDR3 is TGTGCCAGCAGCCCCGCTTCTTCTAATACGCAGTATTTT. Translating gives CASSPASSNTQYF.

The chain has TRBV20-1 and TRBJ2-3; 14 bases align to TRBD2. From germline, CDR1 is DFQATT and CDR2 SNEGSKA (reference sequence). CDR3 length: 17 residues. Losses at the gene ends were 0 bases for V and 5 bases for J; bases not matched to a gene: 7. The CDR3, as DNA: TGCAGTGCTAGAGATCCCGGGACTAGCGGGGGAAGAGATACGCAGTATTTT. Amino acids: CSARDPGTSGGRDTQYF.

The J gene is TRBJ2-1, the V gene TRBV20-1; 8 nucleotides align to TRBD1. Germline V gene lookup returns CDR1 DFQATT and CDR2 SNEGSKA (reference sequence). J gave up 8 bases and V 0 bases, and 12 bases lay outside the gene matches. The CDR3 is made up of 16 amino acids. The CDR3 nucleotides are TGCAGTGCTAGAGATGTCGAGACAGGGGAATTTGATGAGCAGTTCTTC. Its protein is CSARDVETGEFDEQFF.

The chain links TRBV10-2 to TRBJ1-6; D gene unclear. There are 15 residues in the CDR3. With 6 bases removed from V and 0 bases from J, the gap between germline ends came to 9 bases. The germline V gene has CDR1 WSHSY and CDR2 SAAADI. CDR3 sequence (DNA): TGCGCCAGCAGAACCCCAAGCTCCTATAATTCACCCCTCCACTTT. Encoded protein: CASRTPSSYNSPLHF.